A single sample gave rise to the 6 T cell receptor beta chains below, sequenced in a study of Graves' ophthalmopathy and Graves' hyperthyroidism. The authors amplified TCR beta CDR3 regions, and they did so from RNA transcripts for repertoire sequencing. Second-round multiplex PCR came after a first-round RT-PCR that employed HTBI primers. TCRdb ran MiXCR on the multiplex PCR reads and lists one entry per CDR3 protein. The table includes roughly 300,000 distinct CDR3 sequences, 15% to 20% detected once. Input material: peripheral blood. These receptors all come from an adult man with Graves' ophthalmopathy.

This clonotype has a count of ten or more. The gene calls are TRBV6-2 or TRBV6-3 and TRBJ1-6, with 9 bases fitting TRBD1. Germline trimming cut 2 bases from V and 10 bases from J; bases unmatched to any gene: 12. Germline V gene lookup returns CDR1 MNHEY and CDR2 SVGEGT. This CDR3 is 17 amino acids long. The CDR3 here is CASSYLRGQGFGSPLHF. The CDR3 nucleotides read TGTGCCAGCAGTTACCTGAGAGGACAGGGGTTTGGCTCACCCCTCCACTTT.

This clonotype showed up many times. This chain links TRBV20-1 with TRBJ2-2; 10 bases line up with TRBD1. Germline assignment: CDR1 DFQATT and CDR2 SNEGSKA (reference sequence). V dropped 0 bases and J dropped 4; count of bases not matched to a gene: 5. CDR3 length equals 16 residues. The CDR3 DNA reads TGCAGTGCTAGAGAACGGACAGGGGGAGGCACCGGGGAGCTGTTTTTT. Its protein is CSARERTGGGTGELFF.

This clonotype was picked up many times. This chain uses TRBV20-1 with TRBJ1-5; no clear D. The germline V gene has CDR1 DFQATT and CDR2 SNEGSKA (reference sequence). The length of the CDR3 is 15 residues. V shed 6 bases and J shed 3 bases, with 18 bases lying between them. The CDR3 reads CSASSGMEINQPQHF. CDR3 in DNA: TGCAGTGCCAGTTCCGGCATGGAAATCAATCAGCCCCAGCATTTT.

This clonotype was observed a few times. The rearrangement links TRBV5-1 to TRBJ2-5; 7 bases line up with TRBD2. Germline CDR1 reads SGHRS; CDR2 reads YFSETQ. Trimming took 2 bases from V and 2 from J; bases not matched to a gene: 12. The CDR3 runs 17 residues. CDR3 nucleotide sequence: TGCGCCAGCAGCTTCATCTCGGCTAGCGGCCAACAAGAGACCCAGTACTTC. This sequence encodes CASSFISASGQQETQYF.

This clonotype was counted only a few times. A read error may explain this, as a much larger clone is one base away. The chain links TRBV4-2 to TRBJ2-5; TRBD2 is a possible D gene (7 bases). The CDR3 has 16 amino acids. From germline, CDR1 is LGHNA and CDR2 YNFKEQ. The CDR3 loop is CANSQVGVEGGGIQYF. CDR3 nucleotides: TGTGCCAACAGCCAAGTAGGGGTTGAAGGGGGGGGGATCCAGTACTTC.

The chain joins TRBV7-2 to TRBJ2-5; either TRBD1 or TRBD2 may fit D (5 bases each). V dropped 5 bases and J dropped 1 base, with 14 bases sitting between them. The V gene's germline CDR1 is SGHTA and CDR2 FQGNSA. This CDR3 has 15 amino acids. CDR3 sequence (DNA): TGTGCCAGCAGCCGCGTGTTTGGGGGCCAAGAGACCCAGTACTTC. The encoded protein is CASSRVFGGQETQYF.